These T cell receptor beta chains were read from a single sample in a study of regulatory T cells in long-lasting Graves disease. Each CDR3 protein is one row after TCRdb ran MiXCR on the multiplex PCR reads. The sample consists of about 470,000 distinct CDR3 sequences, 14% to 15% of them appearing once. The same sample was also studied in work on T cells in Graves' hyperthyroidism and ophthalmopathy.

Sequenced material: peripheral blood mononuclear cells (PBMCs), taken at new diagnosis, from a patient treated with antithyroid drugs. These receptors were taken from a woman in her 30s with Graves disease. Each CDR3 is given with its conserved first and last residue. D genes are given only for firm matches. The listing skips clone size in some rows; elsewhere it reads once, few, many or a size class.

d_gene,v_gene,j_gene,abundance,CDR3aa,CDR3nt
.,TRBV28,TRBJ2-1,many,CASSLSLDTTYNEQFF,TGTGCCAGCAGTTTGAGTTTGGACACTACCTACAATGAGCAGTTCTTC
TRBD2,TRBV6-5,TRBJ2-5,many,CASSYSVAGETQYF,TGTGCCAGCAGTTACTCCGTAGCGGGAGAGACCCAGTACTTC
.,TRBV19,TRBJ1-5,.,CASSFAGTGSNQPQHF,TGTGCCAGTAGCTTTGCCGGGACTGGGAGCAATCAGCCCCAGCATTTT
.,TRBV28,TRBJ2-7,many,CASDGGSYEQYF,TGTGCCAGTGACGGAGGGTCGTACGAGCAGTACTTC
TRBD2,TRBV12-3/TRBV12-4,TRBJ2-5,many,CASSPAGRETQYF,TGTGCCAGCAGCCCAGCGGGAAGAGAGACCCAGTACTTC
.,TRBV6-1,TRBJ2-7,.,CASSARPGGSSYEQYF,TGTGCCAGCAGTGCTCGCCCAGGGGGGAGCTCCTACGAGCAGTACTTC
.,TRBV19,TRBJ1-5,.,CASSPRPDSNQPQHF,TGTGCCAGTAGTCCGAGGCCCGATAGCAATCAGCCCCAGCATTTT
TRBD2,TRBV5-4,TRBJ2-1,many,CASSLDRLAVNEQFF,TGTGCCAGCAGCTTGGATCGACTAGCGGTCAATGAGCAGTTCTTC
.,TRBV30,TRBJ2-2,many,CAWNVPPGVNTGELFF,TGTGCCTGGAATGTTCCCCCAGGTGTTAACACCGGGGAGCTGTTTTTT
.,TRBV27,TRBJ2-7,.,CASSSPLRLGGYEQYF,TGTGCCAGCAGTTCCCCCCTACGTTTGGGAGGCTACGAGCAGTACTTC
.,TRBV10-3,TRBJ2-3,few,CAISDGMSTTDTQYF,TGTGCCATCAGTGACGGTATGAGCACCACAGATACGCAGTATTTT
TRBD1,TRBV19,TRBJ1-5,.,CASSIDVGQGYQPQHF,TGTGCCAGTAGTATAGATGTGGGACAGGGGTATCAGCCCCAGCATTTT
.,TRBV19,TRBJ2-7,few,CASSIGAGSSYEQYF,TGTGCCAGTAGTATTGGGGCAGGAAGCTCCTACGAGCAGTACTTC
TRBD1,TRBV2,TRBJ1-1,many,CASSGGTGMGTEAFF,TGTGCCAGCAGTGGAGGGACAGGGATGGGAACTGAAGCTTTCTTT
TRBD2,TRBV10-3,TRBJ2-1,many,CATHTSGPYNEQFF,TGTGCCACACATACTAGCGGACCGTACAATGAGCAGTTCTTC
TRBD2,TRBV7-3,TRBJ2-3,.,CASSTSGGLTDTQYF,TGTGCCAGCTCGACTAGCGGGGGACTCACAGATACGCAGTATTTT
TRBD1,TRBV18,TRBJ1-2,many,CASSQDGTAYGYTF,TGTGCCAGCTCCCAGGACGGGACAGCCTATGGCTACACCTTC
.,TRBV7-6,TRBJ2-1,few,CASSQGPGSNEQFF,TGTGCCAGCAGCCAGGGCCCCGGGTCCAATGAGCAGTTCTTC
.,TRBV20-1,TRBJ1-5,.,CSARGRERNQPQHF,TGCAGTGCTAGAGGCAGGGAAAGAAATCAGCCCCAGCATTTT
TRBD1,TRBV20-1,TRBJ2-3,many,CSARRGQGVTDTQYF,TGCAGTGCTAGAAGAGGACAGGGGGTCACAGATACGCAGTATTTT
TRBD1,TRBV6-1,TRBJ2-1,few,CASRPDRAPEQFF,TGTGCCAGCAGACCCGACAGGGCCCCTGAGCAGTTCTTC
.,TRBV28,TRBJ1-5,.,CASSPYSSNQPQHF,TGTGCCAGCAGCCCGTACAGTTCCAATCAGCCCCAGCATTTT
TRBD2,TRBV12-3/TRBV12-4,TRBJ2-7,many,CASSSSGSEQYF,TGTGCCAGCAGCTCTAGCGGATCAGAGCAGTACTTC
.,TRBV11-3,TRBJ2-1,many,CASSSDQKPHNEQFF,TGTGCCAGCAGCTCAGATCAGAAGCCGCACAATGAGCAGTTCTTC
.,TRBV11-2,TRBJ2-3,many,CASSLAPRLADTQYF,TGTGCCAGCAGCTTAGCTCCCCGATTGGCAGATACGCAGTATTTT
.,TRBV3-1,TRBJ1-4,many,CASSRAGEKTNEKLFF,TGTGCCAGCAGCCGAGCGGGGGAGAAGACTAATGAAAAACTGTTTTTT
TRBD1,TRBV15,TRBJ1-5,.,CATSSWTGPIYPQHF,TGTGCCACCAGCAGCTGGACAGGGCCGATTTACCCCCAGCATTTT
.,TRBV20-1,TRBJ2-1,many,CSARADQPHFGGQFF,TGCAGTGCTAGAGCTGACCAGCCCCATTTCGGGGGGCAGTTCTTC
TRBD1,TRBV4-1,TRBJ2-7,.,CASSQGKVVETGENEQYF,TGCGCCAGCAGCCAAGGTAAGGTCGTCGAGACAGGGGAAAACGAGCAGTACTTC
TRBD2,TRBV27,TRBJ2-1,few,CASTAWTSGSSYNEQFF,TGTGCCAGCACCGCATGGACTAGCGGGAGCTCCTACAATGAGCAGTTCTTC
.,TRBV28,TRBJ1-2,few,CASKQGYGYTF,TGTGCCAGCAAGCAGGGATATGGCTACACCTTC
.,TRBV18,TRBJ1-4,many,CASSPDNEKLFF,TGTGCCAGCTCCCCCGATAATGAAAAACTGTTTTTT
.,TRBV9,TRBJ1-5,few,CASSVDSNQPQRF,TGTGCCAGCAGCGTAGACAGCAATCAGCCCCAGCGTTTT
TRBD1,TRBV19,TRBJ1-5,many,CASSTDRARNQPQHF,TGTGCCAGTAGTACCGACAGGGCCCGCAATCAGCCCCAGCATTTT
.,TRBV14,TRBJ2-7,many,CASSQDGRVGGKVYEQYF,TGTGCCAGCAGCCAAGACGGTCGGGTTGGCGGGAAGGTCTACGAGCAGTACTTC
.,TRBV28,TRBJ2-6,many,CASSFGQSGANVLTF,TGTGCCAGCAGTTTTGGACAGTCCGGGGCCAACGTCCTGACTTTC
.,TRBV7-6,TRBJ2-5,.,CASSQKEAGRQETQYF,TGTGCCAGCAGCCAAAAGGAGGCAGGGCGTCAAGAGACCCAGTACTTC
.,TRBV12-3/TRBV12-4,TRBJ1-2,few,CASRTTAGGYTF,TGTGCCAGCAGAACAACTGCGGGGGGCTACACCTTC
.,TRBV6-2/TRBV6-3,TRBJ1-4,few,CASSYRGADEKLFF,TGTGCCAGCAGTTACCGGGGGGCTGATGAAAAACTGTTTTTT
TRBD1,TRBV5-6,TRBJ1-4,.,CASSFGTDEKLFF,TGTGCCAGCAGCTTCGGGACAGATGAAAAACTGTTTTTT
.,TRBV6-1,TRBJ2-5,many,CATARPGRGETQYF,TGTGCCACTGCCCGGCCGGGGCGAGGAGAGACCCAGTACTTC
TRBD1,TRBV5-1,TRBJ1-4,.,CASSFGTGGEGEKLFF,TGCGCCAGCAGCTTTGGCACAGGGGGCGAGGGGGAAAAACTGTTTTTT
TRBD1,TRBV25-1,TRBJ1-2,few,CASRRDSASHAGYTF,TGTGCCAGCCGGAGGGACAGTGCCTCGCATGCCGGCTACACCTTC
TRBD1,TRBV7-3,TRBJ1-1,.,CASSSARTGHTEAFF,TGTGCCAGCAGCTCCGCTAGGACAGGGCACACTGAAGCTTTCTTT
.,TRBV28,TRBJ2-5,many,CASSFSGGETQYF,TGTGCCAGCAGTTTTTCAGGAGGGGAGACCCAGTACTTC
.,TRBV19,TRBJ1-1,few,CASTPDSMNTEAFF,TGTGCCAGTACCCCGGACAGTATGAACACTGAAGCTTTCTTT
.,TRBV30,TRBJ2-5,many,CAWSLQVPTQYF,TGTGCCTGGAGTCTCCAGGTCCCGACCCAGTACTTC
.,TRBV12-3/TRBV12-4,TRBJ2-1,.,CASSFWGNEQFF,TGTGCCAGCAGTTTTTGGGGGAATGAGCAGTTCTTC
.,TRBV2,TRBJ1-5,many,CASTEDSNQPQHF,TGTGCCAGCACCGAGGACAGCAATCAGCCCCAGCATTTT
.,TRBV13,TRBJ1-1,many,CASSPLQGGNTEAFF,TGTGCCAGCAGCCCCTTACAGGGTGGGAACACTGAAGCTTTCTTT
TRBD2,TRBV6-2/TRBV6-3,TRBJ2-1,many,CASSYVGRWRDEQFF,TGTGCCAGCAGTTACGTCGGGAGGTGGCGGGATGAGCAGTTCTTC
TRBD2,TRBV15,TRBJ2-2,many,CATSTWTSGTGELFF,TGTGCCACCAGCACCTGGACTAGCGGGACCGGGGAGCTGTTTTTT
TRBD2,TRBV4-1,TRBJ2-3,.,CASSRTSSSADTQYF,TGCGCCAGCAGTCGGACTAGCAGTAGCGCAGATACGCAGTATTTT